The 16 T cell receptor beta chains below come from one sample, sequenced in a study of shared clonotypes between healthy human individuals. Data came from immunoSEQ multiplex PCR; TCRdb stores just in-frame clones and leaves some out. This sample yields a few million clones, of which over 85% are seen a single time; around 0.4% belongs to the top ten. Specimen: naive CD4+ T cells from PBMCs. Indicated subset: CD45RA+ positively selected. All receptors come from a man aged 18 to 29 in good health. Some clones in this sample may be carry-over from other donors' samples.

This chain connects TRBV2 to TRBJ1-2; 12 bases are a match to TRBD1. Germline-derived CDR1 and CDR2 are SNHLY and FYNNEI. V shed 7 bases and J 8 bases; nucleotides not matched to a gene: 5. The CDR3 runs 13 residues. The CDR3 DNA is TGTGCCAGCAACCGGGACAGGGGGCCCGGCTACACCTTC. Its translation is CASNRDRGPGYTF.

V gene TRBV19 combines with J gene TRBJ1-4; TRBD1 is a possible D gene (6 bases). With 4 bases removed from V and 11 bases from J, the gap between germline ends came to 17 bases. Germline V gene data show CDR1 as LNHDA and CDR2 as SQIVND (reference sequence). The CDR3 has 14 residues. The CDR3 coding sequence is TGTGCCAGTAGTACTGGACAGCCTTCCGCTAAACTGTTTTTT. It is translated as CASSTGQPSAKLFF.

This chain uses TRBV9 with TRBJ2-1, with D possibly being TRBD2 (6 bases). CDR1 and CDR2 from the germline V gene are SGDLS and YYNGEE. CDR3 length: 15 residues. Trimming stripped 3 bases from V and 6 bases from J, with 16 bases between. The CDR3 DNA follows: TGTGCCAGCAGCGAGACCGCTAGCGTCGGCAATGAGCAGTTCTTC. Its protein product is CASSETASVGNEQFF.

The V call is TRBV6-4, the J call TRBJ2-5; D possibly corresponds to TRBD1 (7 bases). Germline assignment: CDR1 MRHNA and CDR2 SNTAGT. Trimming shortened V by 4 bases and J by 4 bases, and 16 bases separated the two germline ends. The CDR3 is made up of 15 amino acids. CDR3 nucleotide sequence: TGTGCCAGCAGTGTCGGCGGAGGGGGCGGAGAGACCCAGTACTTC. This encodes CASSVGGGGGETQYF.

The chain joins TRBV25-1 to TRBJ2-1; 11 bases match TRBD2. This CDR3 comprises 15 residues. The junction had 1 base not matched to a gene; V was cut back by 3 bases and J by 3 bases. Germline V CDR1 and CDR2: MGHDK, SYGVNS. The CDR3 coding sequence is TGTGCCAGCAGTGACGGACTAGCGGGCTACAATGAGCAGTTCTTC. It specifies CASSDGLAGYNEQFF. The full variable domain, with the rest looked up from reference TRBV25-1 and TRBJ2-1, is EADIYQTPRYLVIGTGKKITLECSQTMGHDKMYWYQQDPGMELHLIHYSYGVNSTEKGDLSSESTVSRIRTEHFPLTLESARPSHTSQYLCASSDGLAGYNEQFFGPGTRLTVL.

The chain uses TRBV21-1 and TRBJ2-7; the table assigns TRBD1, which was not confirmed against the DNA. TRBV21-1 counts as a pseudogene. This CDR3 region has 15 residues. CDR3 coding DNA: TGTGCCAGCAGCAAAGTCTTCCCGGGACAGGGGTTCCTGTGCTTC. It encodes CASSKVFPGQGFLCF.

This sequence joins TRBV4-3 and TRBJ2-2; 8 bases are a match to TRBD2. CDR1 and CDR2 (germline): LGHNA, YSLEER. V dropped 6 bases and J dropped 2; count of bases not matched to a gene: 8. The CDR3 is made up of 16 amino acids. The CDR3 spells CASSRRTSSNTGELFF. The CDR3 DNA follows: TGCGCCAGCAGTCGACGGACTAGCAGTAACACCGGGGAGCTGTTTTTT.

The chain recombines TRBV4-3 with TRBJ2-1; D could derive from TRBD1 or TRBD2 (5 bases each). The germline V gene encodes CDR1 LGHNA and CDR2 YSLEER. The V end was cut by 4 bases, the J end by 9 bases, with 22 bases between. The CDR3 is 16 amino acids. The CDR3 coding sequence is TGCGCCAGCAGCCTAGAGGCAGGGCGGATTGGGGGTGAGCAGTTCTTC. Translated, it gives CASSLEAGRIGGEQFF.

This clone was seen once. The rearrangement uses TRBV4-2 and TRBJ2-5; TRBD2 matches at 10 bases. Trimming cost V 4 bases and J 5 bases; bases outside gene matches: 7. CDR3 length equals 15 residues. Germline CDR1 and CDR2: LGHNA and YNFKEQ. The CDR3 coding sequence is TGTGCCAGCAGCCGGGCTAGCGGGAGTCTGGAGACCCAGTACTTC. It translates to CASSRASGSLETQYF.

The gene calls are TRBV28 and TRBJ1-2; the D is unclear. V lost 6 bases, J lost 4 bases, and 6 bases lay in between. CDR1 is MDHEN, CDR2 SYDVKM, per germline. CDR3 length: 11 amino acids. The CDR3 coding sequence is TGTGCCAGCAGGCAGAGCTATGGCTACACCTTC. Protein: CASRQSYGYTF.

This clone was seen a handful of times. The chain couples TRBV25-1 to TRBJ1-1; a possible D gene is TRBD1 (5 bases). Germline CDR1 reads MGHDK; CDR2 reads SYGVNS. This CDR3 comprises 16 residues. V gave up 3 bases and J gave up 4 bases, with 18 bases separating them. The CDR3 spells CASSDLLPGLGTEAFF. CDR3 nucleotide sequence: TGTGCCAGCAGTGATCTCCTCCCAGGGTTGGGCACTGAAGCTTTCTTT.

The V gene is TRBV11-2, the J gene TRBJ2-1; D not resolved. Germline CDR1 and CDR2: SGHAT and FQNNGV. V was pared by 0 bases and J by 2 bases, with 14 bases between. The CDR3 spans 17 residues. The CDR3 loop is CASSLDEAGRPYNEQFF. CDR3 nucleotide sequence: TGTGCCAGCAGCTTAGATGAGGCAGGTAGACCCTACAATGAGCAGTTCTTC.

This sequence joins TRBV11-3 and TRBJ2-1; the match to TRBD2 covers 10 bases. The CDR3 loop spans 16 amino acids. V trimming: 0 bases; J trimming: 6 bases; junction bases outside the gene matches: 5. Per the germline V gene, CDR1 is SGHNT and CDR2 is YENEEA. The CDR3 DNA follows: TGTGCCAGCAGCTTAGATAGTAGCGGGAGGATCAATGAGCAGTTCTTC. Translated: CASSLDSSGRINEQFF. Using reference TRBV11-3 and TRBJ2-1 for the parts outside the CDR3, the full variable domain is EAGVVQSPRYKIIEKKQPVAFWCNPISGHNTLYWYLQNLGQGPELLIRYENEEAVDDSQLPKDRFSAERLKGVDSTLKIQPAELGDSAVYLCASSLDSSGRINEQFFGPGTRLTVL.

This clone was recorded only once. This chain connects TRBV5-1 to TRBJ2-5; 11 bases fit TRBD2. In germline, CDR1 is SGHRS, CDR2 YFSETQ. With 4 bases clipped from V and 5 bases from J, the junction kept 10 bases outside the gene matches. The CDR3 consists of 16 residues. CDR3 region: CASSLGTSGLYETQYF. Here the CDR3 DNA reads TGCGCCAGCAGCCTCGGGACTAGCGGATTGTATGAGACCCAGTACTTC.

CDR3 DNA sequence: TGTGCCATCAAAACCCCGGGACCGGTAAATGGCTACACCTTC. Protein: CAIKTPGPVNGYTF. The V gene is TRBV28, the J gene TRBJ1-2, with D possibly being TRBD1 (5 bases). This CDR3 has 14 amino acids. Trimming left V 10 bases short and J 6 bases short, with 21 bases between. Germline CDR1 and CDR2: MDHEN and SYDVKM.

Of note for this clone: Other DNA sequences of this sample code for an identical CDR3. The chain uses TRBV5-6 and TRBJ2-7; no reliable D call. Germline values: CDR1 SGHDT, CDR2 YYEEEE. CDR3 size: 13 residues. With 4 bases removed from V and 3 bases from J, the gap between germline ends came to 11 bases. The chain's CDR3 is CASSPGRLYEQYF. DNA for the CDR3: TGTGCCAGCAGCCCCGGCAGACTCTACGAGCAGTACTTC.